The table lists the clone carrying this T cell receptor beta chain with a count of one. This record comes from a study of OX40 agonist ivuxolimab in advanced cancers. The CDR3 loop spans 13 amino acids. Germline assignment: CDR1 SGHVS and CDR2 FNYEAQ. Trimming shortened V by 3 bases and J by 5 bases, and 11 bases separated the two germline ends. The method was immunoSEQ multiplex PCR; TCRdb's version includes in-frame clones alone and lacks a portion of them. Among tens of thousands of clones listed, approximately 90% were seen once. The gene calls are TRBV7-6 and TRBJ2-7; D unresolved. Sequencing used CD4+ or CD8+ T cells sorted from blood, obtained in a trial of the OX40 agonist ivuxolimab. This TCR was sampled from an adult with an advanced solid tumor such as melanoma, head and neck, liver or kidney cancer. The DNA of the CDR3 is TGTGCCAGCAGCTTCCAATTCCCCGACGAGCAGTACTTC. Translating it yields CASSFQFPDEQYF.